The 31 T cell receptor beta chains below all came from one sample that was sequenced in a study of T cell repertoires in cytomegalovirus infection. TCRdb recomputed calls from the reads with MiXCR, one row per CDR3 protein. Among approximately 630,000 distinct CDR3 sequences listed, roughly 26% were seen once. Sequencing input: CD8+ T cells from PBMCs. The origin of the receptors is a human donor in good health (CMV status not recorded). Some clones in this sample may be carry-over from other donors' samples.

The chain is built from TRBV7-2 and TRBJ2-1; D gene ambiguous. V gave up 5 bases and J gave up 7 bases, with 18 bases separating them. Germline V CDR1 and CDR2: SGHTA, FQGNSA. CDR3 length: 15 amino acids. Written as DNA, the CDR3 is TGTGCCAGCAGCCAATCCCCGAAGCTCCTTAATGAGCAGTTCTTC. Encoded protein: CASSQSPKLLNEQFF.

This clonotype was seen a handful of times. This sequence joins TRBV14 and TRBJ2-7; a weak D match, TRBD1 (5 bases). The V end was cut by 4 bases, the J end by 4 bases, with 11 bases between. Germline loops: CDR1 SGHDN, CDR2 FVKESK. This CDR3 is built from 13 residues. The chain's CDR3 is CASSRRQTYEQYF. The CDR3 region has the DNA TGTGCCAGCAGCCGCAGACAGACTTACGAGCAGTACTTC.

There are many counts of this clonotype. The V and J genes are TRBV7-2 and TRBJ2-4; possibly TRBD2 for D (5 bases). Trimming shortened V by 10 bases and J by 7 bases, and 20 bases separated the two germline ends. The length of the CDR3 is 14 residues. The germline V gene encodes CDR1 SGHTA and CDR2 FQGNSA. CDR3 in amino acids: CATEFGFWRNIQYF. CDR3 in DNA: TGTGCCACCGAGTTTGGGTTTTGGAGGAACATTCAGTACTTC.

This clonotype showed up many times. The rearrangement uses TRBV6-6 and TRBJ2-1, with 11 bases that match TRBD2. The germline CDR1 and CDR2 sequences are MNHNY and SVGAGI (reference sequence). J gave up 7 bases and V 0 bases, and 2 bases lay outside the gene matches. This CDR3 has 15 residues. The CDR3 sequence is CASSYSASGGNEQFF. The DNA of the CDR3 is TGTGCCAGCAGTTACTCGGCTAGCGGGGGGAATGAGCAGTTCTTC.

In its sample, this clonotype was seen a few times. The chain has TRBV6-5 and TRBJ2-1; D possibly uses TRBD1 or TRBD2 (5 bases each). This CDR3 comprises 16 residues. V lost 0 bases and J 2 bases, leaving 11 bases between the germline ends. Germline loops: CDR1 MNHEY, CDR2 SVGAGI. The CDR3 region is CASSYSMLGAYNEQFF. The CDR3 coding sequence is TGTGCCAGCAGTTACTCGATGTTGGGGGCCTACAATGAGCAGTTCTTC.

This chain links TRBV29-1 with TRBJ2-5, with 7 bases identical to TRBD1. With V trimmed by 2 bases and J by 4 bases, 4 bases remained unmatched. CDR1 is SQVTM, CDR2 ANQGSEA, per germline. CDR3 length equals 13 residues. For the CDR3, the DNA is TGCAGCGTTGAAAAGACAGGGCCAGAGACCCAGTACTTC. Encoded protein: CSVEKTGPETQYF. The whole variable domain, filled in from reference TRBV29-1 and TRBJ2-5, reads SAVISQKPSRDICQRGTSLTIQCQVDSQVTMMFWYRQQPGQSLTLIATANQGSEATYESGFVIDKFPISRPNLTFSTLTVSNMSPEDSSIYLCSVEKTGPETQYFGPGTRLLVL.

This clonotype appeared once. The chain carries TRBV5-1 and TRBJ2-7; 10 positions agree with TRBD2. CDR1 and CDR2 from the germline V gene are SGHRS and YFSETQ. There are 17 residues in the CDR3. V shed 1 base, J shed 5 bases, and the junction held 12 bases outside the gene matches. The CDR3 DNA reads as TGCGCCAGCAGCTTGAGGGGTCCCGGGACTAGCGTGGACGAGCAGTACTTC. It encodes CASSLRGPGTSVDEQYF. The complete variable domain, with remaining parts taken from reference TRBV5-1 and TRBJ2-7, reads KAGVTQTPRYLIKTRGQQVTLSCSPISGHRSVSWYQQTPGQGLQFLFEYFSETQRNKGNFPGRFSGRQFSNSRSEMNVSTLELGDSALYLCASSLRGPGTSVDEQYFGPGTRLTVT.

This clonotype was counted many times. This chain connects TRBV28 to TRBJ1-2; D not resolved. The germline V gene encodes CDR1 MDHEN and CDR2 SYDVKM. V lost 2 bases and J lost 1, with 11 bases in between. The length of the CDR3 is 15 residues. CDR3 nucleotides: TGTGCCAGCAGTTTAGGGGTATGGCTTAACTATGGCTACACCTTC. This gives the protein CASSLGVWLNYGYTF.

A word on this clonotype: One junction end does not reproduce the germline sequence, and a read error may be involved. The chain uses TRBV19 and TRBJ2-6, with D tentatively TRBD1 (5 bases). Germline loops: CDR1 LNHDA, CDR2 SQIVND (reference sequence). The CDR3 consists of 16 residues. CDR3 sequence (DNA): TGTGCCAGTAGTATAGGGATCACCTCTGGGGCCAACGACCTGACTTTC. As protein: CASSIGITSGANDLTF.

In the case of this clonotype: Germline and junction disagree at one end, which may indicate a read error. The chain combines TRBV10-3 with TRBJ1-6; possibly TRBD1 for D (5 bases). This CDR3 spans 12 amino acids. Germline V lookup: CDR1 ENHRY, CDR2 SYGVKD. In nucleotides, the CDR3 is TGTGCCACGGGGGTGGGTAATTCACCCCTCTACTTT. Translating it yields CATGVGNSPLYF.

With regard to this clonotype: One base away lies a much larger clone, so this may be a sequencing read error. The genes are TRBV7-8 and TRBJ2-7; possible D gene TRBD1, 6 bases. Germline assignment: CDR1 SGHVS and CDR2 FQNEAQ. CDR3 length: 14 amino acids. V dropped 5 bases and J dropped 2 bases, with 13 bases sitting between them. CDR3 coding DNA: TGTGCCAGCAGCCCTAGGGGGACCGCCTACGAGCAGTACTTC. Its protein is CASSPRGTAYEQYF.

This clonotype was recorded a few times. The chain recombines TRBV5-8 with TRBJ2-1; D is unresolved. Trimming removed 0 bases at V and 0 bases at J, with 10 bases between. The germline V gene has CDR1 SGHTS and CDR2 YDEGEE. The CDR3 is 16 amino acids. This CDR3 is CASSLESASSYNEQFF. The CDR3 bases are TGTGCCAGCAGCTTGGAGTCGGCGAGCTCCTACAATGAGCAGTTCTTC.

This clonotype was found a few times. The chain couples TRBV5-6 to TRBJ1-1, with 7 nucleotides matching TRBD1. CDR3 length equals 15 residues. From germline, CDR1 is SGHDT and CDR2 YYEEEE. V shed 5 bases and J 2 bases; nucleotides not matched to a gene: 9. CDR3 nucleotide sequence: TGTGCCAGCAGAGGGACAGAGGGGGTTAACACTGAAGCTTTCTTT. This sequence encodes CASRGTEGVNTEAFF.

The rearrangement uses TRBV29-1 and TRBJ1-1, with a tentative D call TRBD1 (5 bases). The V gene lost 7 bases and the J gene lost 4 bases, with 13 bases spanning the gap. The CDR3 is 12 amino acids. Per germline, CDR1 SQVTM and CDR2 ANQGSEA. Here the CDR3 DNA reads TGCAGCGCCGTGCCCGGGGGCACTGAAGCTTTCTTT. It specifies CSAVPGGTEAFF.

This chain joins TRBV28 and TRBJ2-3; no clear D. V was trimmed by 5 bases and J by 1 base, leaving 10 bases between them. Germline V gene lookup returns CDR1 MDHEN and CDR2 SYDVKM. This CDR3 region has 14 residues. The CDR3 region has the DNA TGTGCCAGCAGTCTGAACAGCCGCACAGATACGCAGTATTTT. Amino acids: CASSLNSRTDTQYF.

In its sample, this clonotype was seen a few times. A much larger clone lies a single base off, so this may be a read error. No conserved phenylalanine or tryptophan is present at the end of the CDR3, so a read error is the likely explanation. The chain joins TRBV7-4 to TRBJ2-7; D possibly corresponds to TRBD2 (6 bases). V was shortened by 4 bases and J by 2 bases, with 15 bases between the two germline ends. Looked up from germline, CDR1 is SGHVT and CDR2 is SQSDAQ. This CDR3 region has 15 residues. The CDR3 spells CASSYDKGLAYEQYL. The CDR3 coding sequence is TGTGCCAGCAGCTACGACAAGGGACTGGCCTACGAGCAGTACTTA.

Ten or more counts support this clonotype. The chain has TRBV7-6 and TRBJ2-1; 11 bases align to TRBD2. The germline CDR1 and CDR2 sequences are SGHVS and FNYEAQ. The CDR3 runs 13 residues. V lost 6 bases and J lost 9; bases outside the gene matches: 4. The CDR3 loop reads CASSRLAGSEQFF. The CDR3 DNA follows: TGTGCCAGCAGTCGACTAGCGGGGAGTGAGCAGTTCTTC.

This clonotype was found a few times. This chain uses TRBV29-1 with TRBJ1-1; D gene ambiguous. CDR1 is SQVTM and CDR2 is ANQGSEA in the germline V gene. The CDR3 spans 10 residues. V lost 5 bases, J lost 7 bases, and 8 bases lay in between. The CDR3 DNA follows: TGCAGCGTTCATTATCGTGAAGCTTTCTTT. Amino acids: CSVHYREAFF.

The rearrangement links TRBV7-6 to TRBJ2-7, with D tentatively TRBD1 (6 bases). This CDR3 has 14 amino acids. The V gene lost 5 bases and the J gene lost 6 bases, with 17 bases spanning the gap. The germline gives CDR1 SGHVS, CDR2 FNYEAQ. This CDR3 reads CASSRNRGISEQYF. CDR3 nucleotides: TGTGCCAGCAGCCGCAATAGGGGGATCAGCGAGCAGTACTTC.

This clonotype has just a few counts. J is TRBJ1-1 and V is TRBV20-1; no clear D gene. V was cut by 0 bases and J by 1 base, with 9 bases left in between. This CDR3 spans 14 amino acids. CDR1 and CDR2 (germline): DFQATT, SNEGSKA (reference sequence). CDR3 loop: CSARDYTENTEAFF. The CDR3 DNA sequence: TGCAGTGCTAGAGATTATACAGAGAACACTGAAGCTTTCTTT.

This clonotype has a handful of counts. The chain joins TRBV11-2 to TRBJ1-1; 9 nucleotides align to TRBD1. This CDR3 region has 15 residues. Looked up from germline, CDR1 is SGHAT and CDR2 is FQNNGV. J was trimmed by 4 bases and V by 3 bases; bases with no gene match: 6. The DNA of the CDR3 is TGTGCCAGCAGCTTTTGGGACAGGGCCGCCACTGAAGCTTTCTTT. This codes for CASSFWDRAATEAFF.

The rearrangement joins TRBV28 to TRBJ2-1, with D uncertain. The CDR3 loop spans 14 amino acids. The V gene's germline CDR1 is MDHEN and CDR2 SYDVKM. V lost 5 bases to trimming and J lost 2 bases, with 10 bases between them. CDR3: CASSTSETYNEQFF. CDR3 nucleotide sequence: TGTGCCAGCAGTACCTCAGAGACCTACAATGAGCAGTTCTTC.

At least ten counts were recorded for this clonotype. V gene TRBV12-3 or TRBV12-4 combines with J gene TRBJ2-7; D call uncertain. Trimming pared 6 bases from V and 1 base from J, leaving 13 bases between. The CDR3 contains 14 residues. CDR3 bases: TGTGCCAGCAGCCCTGGACGGCCTTCCTACGAGCAGTACGTC. This translates into CASSPGRPSYEQYV.

At least ten counts were recorded for this clonotype. J is TRBJ2-2 and V is TRBV2; D is unclear. CDR1 and CDR2 from the germline V gene are SNHLY and FYNNEI. The length of the CDR3 is 14 residues. The ends were cut back, 4 bases at V and 0 bases at J, with 6 bases in the middle. The CDR3 region has the DNA TGTGCCAGCAGTGTACCCACGAACACCGGGGAGCTGTTTTTT. Protein sequence: CASSVPTNTGELFF.

This clonotype was seen a few times. This chain uses TRBV5-4 with TRBJ2-1; D unclear. V gave up 4 bases and J gave up 5 bases, with 19 bases separating them. Germline CDR1 SGHNT, CDR2 YYREEE (reference sequence). The CDR3 is made up of 16 amino acids. The CDR3 DNA follows: TGTGCCAGCAGCGACCTCCTCCCCTCATGGAACAATGAGCAGTTCTTC. Encoded protein: CASSDLLPSWNNEQFF.

This clonotype was found a few times. The chain recombines TRBV15 with TRBJ1-1; D call uncertain. V lost 4 bases to trimming and J lost 4 bases, with 10 bases between them. CDR3 length equals 13 residues. Germline V lookup: CDR1 LNHNV, CDR2 YYDKDF (reference sequence). The DNA of the CDR3 is TGTGCCACCAGCAACACCGATGGCACTGAAGCTTTCTTT. Protein sequence: CATSNTDGTEAFF. The whole variable domain, filled in from reference TRBV15 and TRBJ1-1, reads DAMVIQNPRYQVTQFGKPVTLSCSQTLNHNVMYWYQQKSSQAPKLLFHYYDKDFNNEADTPDNFQSRRPNTSFCFLDIRSPGLGDTAMYLCATSNTDGTEAFFGQGTRLTVV.

This clonotype was observed at least ten times. The chain links TRBV12-3 or TRBV12-4 to TRBJ1-5; D is perhaps TRBD1 (5 bases). The CDR3 runs 15 residues. V dropped 6 bases and J dropped 2 bases, with 14 bases sitting between them. CDR3 in amino acids: CASSSPGLGNQPQHF. The DNA of the CDR3 is TGTGCCAGCAGCTCTCCGGGACTGGGCAATCAGCCCCAGCATTTT.

The genes are TRBV4-2 and TRBJ2-3; the D gene is possibly TRBD1 (6 bases). CDR3 length: 18 residues. The germline CDR1 and CDR2 sequences are LGHNA and YNFKEQ. V was cut by 2 bases and J by 2 bases, with 20 bases left in between. CDR3 in amino acids: CASSQTGRLGRPTDTQYF. The CDR3 region has the DNA TGTGCCAGCAGCCAAACAGGGAGACTCGGAAGGCCCACAGATACGCAGTATTTT.

This clonotype was counted a few times. V and J are TRBV7-2 and TRBJ2-4; 9 bases agree with TRBD1. After removal of 5 bases from V and 3 bases from J, the junction contained 11 bases not matched to a gene. Germline V lookup: CDR1 SGHTA, CDR2 FQGNSA. The CDR3 has 17 amino acids. The CDR3 DNA sequence: TGTGCCAGCAGCCCACGGGACAGGGCTTATGACAAAAACATTCAGTACTTC. Translating it yields CASSPRDRAYDKNIQYF. The entire variable domain, with the rest obtained from reference TRBV7-2 and TRBJ2-4, is as follows: GAGVSQSPSNKVTEKGKDVELRCDPISGHTALYWYRQSLGQGLEFLIYFQGNSAPDKSGLPSDRFSAERTGGSVSTLTIQRTQQEDSAVYLCASSPRDRAYDKNIQYFGAGTRLSVL.

This clonotype turned up a few times. CDR3 nucleotides: TGTGCCAGCAGTTCCCGACAGTTCCGACGGGAGACCCAGTACTTC. Translated: CASSSRQFRRETQYF. The chain has TRBV12-3 or TRBV12-4 and TRBJ2-5; D is perhaps TRBD1 (5 bases). Trimming removed 4 bases from V and 5 bases from J, with 17 bases in between. This CDR3 contains 15 residues.

The chain combines TRBV20-1 with TRBJ2-7; 7 bases are a match to TRBD2. CDR1 and CDR2 (germline): DFQATT, SNEGSKA (reference sequence). The ends lost 5 bases at V and 2 bases at J; junction bases unmatched: 9. This CDR3 comprises 14 residues. The CDR3 protein is CSAPGGPDAYEQYF. CDR3 in DNA: TGCAGTGCTCCGGGGGGTCCTGATGCCTACGAGCAGTACTTC.